This passage covers 9 T cell receptor beta chains from one sample sequenced in a study of cytomegalovirus exposure and HLA in healthy donors. Primers included in the PCR were 60 Vbeta and 13 Jbeta primers. Measured with immunoSEQ multiplex PCR; TCRdb has only the in-frame clones, and not every one. The sample has some 150,000 clones, roughly 77% seen once. The sample consisted of PBMCs. These TCRs come from a human donor in good health.

This clone was observed once. The chain couples TRBV27 to TRBJ2-1; 7 bases match TRBD2. With 0 bases clipped from V and 9 bases from J, the junction kept 8 bases outside the gene matches. The CDR3 consists of 15 residues. The germline gives CDR1 MNHEY, CDR2 SMNVEV (reference sequence). CDR3 nucleotide sequence: TGTGCCAGCAGTTTATCTGGACTAGTTCTTGGTGAGCAGTTCTTC. Translated, it gives CASSLSGLVLGEQFF.

V gene TRBV9 combines with J gene TRBJ2-7; D perhaps matches TRBD1 (6 bases). V was cut by 0 bases and J by 4 bases, with 17 bases left in between. The germline V gene encodes CDR1 SGDLS and CDR2 YYNGEE. This CDR3 contains 16 residues. For the CDR3, the DNA is TGTGCCAGCAGCGTAGGGGCGATGTCCAGGGGTTACGAGCAGTACTTC. As protein: CASSVGAMSRGYEQYF. The complete variable domain, with remaining parts taken from reference TRBV9 and TRBJ2-7, reads DSGVTQTPKHLITATGQRVTLRCSPRSGDLSVYWYQQSLDQGLQFLIQYYNGEERAKGNILERFSAQQFPDLHSELNLSSLELGDSALYFCASSVGAMSRGYEQYFGPGTRLTVT.

V usage is TRBV15 and J usage is TRBJ1-1, with D maybe TRBD1 (6 bases). Trimming took off 5 bases at V and 0 bases at J, with 13 bases between the two ends. Germline-derived CDR1 and CDR2 are LNHNV and YYDKDF (reference sequence). This CDR3 is 15 amino acids long. In DNA, the CDR3 is TGTGCCACCAGCGATACTTCAGGGGTGAACACTGAAGCTTTCTTT. Translating it yields CATSDTSGVNTEAFF.

V and J are TRBV7-3 and TRBJ2-1, with TRBD1 matching over 7 bases. The germline V gene encodes CDR1 SGHTA and CDR2 FQGTGA. The V and J ends lost 5 bases and 9 bases, in that order; junction bases with no gene match: 16. The CDR3 consists of 16 residues. CDR3 DNA sequence: TGTGCCAGCAGCCTCCTACCGGGACAGTCGATGACTGAGCAGTTCTTC. It specifies CASSLLPGQSMTEQFF.

The chain carries TRBV6-5 and TRBJ2-3, with 7 positions matching TRBD1. The CDR3 contains 15 residues. V lost 7 bases to trimming and J lost 4 bases; unmatched junction nucleotides: 11. The germline V gene encodes CDR1 MNHEY and CDR2 SVGAGI. Here the CDR3 DNA reads TGTGCCAGCAAACTCGGGACAGTGCCCCCAGATACGCAGTATTTT. It is translated as CASKLGTVPPDTQYF.

This clone was counted once. A junction boundary mismatches the germline segment, possibly from a read error. This chain links TRBV13 with TRBJ1-1, with D possibly matching TRBD1 (6 bases). The CDR3 spans 15 residues. Per germline, CDR1 PRHDT and CDR2 FYEKMQ (reference sequence). The CDR3 DNA reads as TGTGCCAGCGGCTTGTACAGGGCGGTAAACACTGAAGCTTTCTTT. This codes for CASGLYRAVNTEAFF. Full variable domain (remainder filled in from reference TRBV13 and TRBJ1-1): AAGVIQSPRHLIKEKRETATLKCYPIPRHDTVYWYQQGPGQDPQFLISFYEKMQSDKGSIPDRFSAQQFSDYHSELNMSSLELGDSALYFCASGLYRAVNTEAFFGQGTRLTVV.

A single count supports this clone. The rearrangement links TRBV19 to TRBJ1-5; no clear D. Germline loops: CDR1 LNHDA, CDR2 SQIVND (reference sequence). The CDR3 runs 15 residues. V lost 8 bases to trimming and J lost 5 bases, with 19 bases between them. The CDR3 sequence: CASSWQVKLYQPQHF. The CDR3 DNA reads as TGTGCCAGTTCCTGGCAGGTGAAGCTTTATCAGCCCCAGCATTTT. Full variable domain (remainder filled in from reference TRBV19 and TRBJ1-5): DGGITQSPKYLFRKEGQNVTLSCEQNLNHDAMYWYRQDPGQGLRLIYYSQIVNDFQKGDIAEGYSVSREKKESFPLTVTSAQKNPTAFYLCASSWQVKLYQPQHFGDGTRLSIL.

The chain links TRBV29-1 to TRBJ1-1; D gene unclear. Germline assignment: CDR1 SQVTM and CDR2 ANQGSEA. V lost 6 bases and J lost 2, with 16 bases in between. CDR3 length: 14 amino acids. The CDR3 is CSVEGGDFNTEAFF. The DNA of the CDR3 is TGCAGCGTGGAGGGCGGGGATTTTAACACTGAAGCTTTCTTT.

CDR3 coding DNA: TGTGCCAGCAGCCGAGCTATTTCAGGATCGCAGGACAATGAGCAGTTCTTC. It translates to CASSRAISGSQDNEQFF. The chain couples TRBV4-2 to TRBJ2-1; no firm D call. The CDR3 runs to 17 residues. V was shortened by 4 bases and J by 5 bases, with 21 bases between the two germline ends. Per the germline V gene, CDR1 is LGHNA and CDR2 is YNFKEQ.